This T cell receptor beta chain derives from a study of blood T cells in healthy people across ages. Isolation yielded PBMCs, at least 6 million per sample, in every case. Combining a sample-barcoded 5' primer with a J-beta primer mix, a second PCR ran for roughly 7 to 11 cycles. TCRdb called the 5' RACE reads again in MiXCR, with one record for every CDR3 protein. Of roughly 900,000 distinct CDR3 sequences in the sample, roughly 50% are singletons; the top ten hold roughly 13%. Germline V gene sequence: CDR1 MNHNY, CDR2 SVGAGI (reference sequence). CDR3 length: 15 amino acids. The J segment lost 4 bases and the V segment lost 0 bases, leaving 4 bases of the junction unmatched. This clonotype was seen only a few times.

This receptor was taken from a man aged 25 to 40 in good health. The specimen sequenced was blood. The chain carries TRBV6-6 and TRBJ1-2, with 8 bases that match TRBD1. The CDR3 loop reads CASSYSNTGGYGYTF. CDR3 in DNA: TGTGCCAGCAGTTACTCAAACACAGGGGGCTATGGCTACACCTTC.